The clone carrying this T cell receptor beta chain was picked up one time. These data originate in a study of blood T cell repertoires in COVID-19. Study-level information: Collection of acute and convalescent COVID-19 samples took place in the United States, Italy and Spain. PBMCs, B-cell-depleted T cells, or T cells provided the cDNA or gDNA that made up the material.

In the original workflow: Amplified reference gene primers provided the basis for estimating nucleated cell counts. This table comes from immunoSEQ multiplex PCR, and its TCRdb copy is limited to in-frame clones, with some not included. Clone size and V and J calls were adopted from that table, with D and trimming inferred from the DNA. The sample carries some 670,000 clones, just under 90% recorded once. CDR1 and CDR2 from the germline V gene are SGHDT and YYEEEE. V dropped 5 bases and J dropped 5 bases, with 13 bases sitting between them. The CDR3 sequence is 13 residues long. This chain uses TRBV5-6 with TRBJ2-5, with TRBD2 as a possible D gene (7 bases). Sequencing was done on a sample of peripheral blood. The origin of this receptor is a woman aged 18 to 35 with acute or convalescent COVID-19. The CDR3 DNA sequence: TGTGCCAGCAGTCTACAGGGAGGGGAGACCCAGTACTTC. It translates to CASSLQGGETQYF.